This passage covers 2 T cell receptor beta chains from one sample sequenced in a study of blood T cell repertoires in COVID-19 (dated by TCRdb to about 2020). Library method: the immunoSEQ multiplex PCR assay. Entries here come from immuneACCESS through TCRdb and include only in-frame sequences with V and J called. Some clones fail to appear in such tables; in the studies checked, an unresolved V gene covers under half of the shortfall, and the cause of the remainder is unknown. The sample has around 120,000 clones on record, roughly 70% of them singletons. The leading ten clones occupy 0.86% of the sample. Sequenced input: peripheral blood. These receptors came from a human donor with acute or convalescent COVID-19. The donor label of this sample is uncertain.

This clone was detected a few times. The chain uses TRBV7-9 and TRBJ2-1, with D uncertain. Germline CDR1 reads SEHNR; CDR2 reads FQNEAQ (reference sequence). V was shortened by 5 bases and J by 0 bases, with 14 bases between the two germline ends. This CDR3 has 16 amino acids. The CDR3 spells CASSQSRFGSYNEQFF. The CDR3 bases are TGTGCCAGCAGCCAGTCCAGGTTCGGCTCCTACAATGAGCAGTTCTTC. The entire variable domain, with the rest obtained from reference TRBV7-9 and TRBJ2-1, is as follows: DTGVSQNPRHKITKRGQNVTFRCDPISEHNRLYWYRQTLGQGPEFLTYFQNEAQLEKSRLLSDRFSAERPKGSFSTLEIQRTEQGDSAMYLCASSQSRFGSYNEQFFGPGTRLTVL.

This clone has a handful of counts. This chain uses TRBV4-1 with TRBJ2-1, with 8 bases that match TRBD2. CDR1 and CDR2 from the germline V gene are MGHRA and YSYEKL. The CDR3 loop spans 15 amino acids. Trimming took 1 base from V and 3 from J; bases not matched to a gene: 2. CDR3 protein: CASSQGAGGYNEQFF. DNA of the CDR3: TGCGCCAGCAGCCAAGGGGCGGGGGGCTACAATGAGCAGTTCTTC.